The text below deals with one T cell receptor (beta chain). This clone was detected only once. The antigen this receptor binds is unknown. Base qualities were left out, and no much larger clone turns up one base away. TCRbeta CDR3 regions were profiled by bias-controlled multiplex PCR amplification of genomic DNA with the immunoSEQ Assay. As for the authors' bioinformatics: To quantify the absolute abundance of each unique TCRbeta CDR3 region, the sequences were collapsed and filtered. Differential abundance was tested with two models: a binomial (Fisher-equivalent) model and a beta-binomial model that adds time-dependent variance fitted from healthy donors. Any clone with fewer than 5 combined templates was excluded, and a clone was called differentially abundant if its Benjamini-Hochberg FDR was below 0.01. Beta-binomial variance was modeled as a function of total template count across the two samples using the form v = (b*log(k)+a)^2. Imported from immuneACCESS, the table was reduced by TCRdb to in-frame sequences with V and J called. These copies leave out some clones; in studies compared against another copy, an unresolved V gene accounts for under half, and the cause of the remainder is not known. V, J and clone size were drawn from that table, and D and trimming were deduced from the DNA. The sample table contains approximately 120,000 clones; only one count was recorded for about 87% of them. 8% to 9% of the sample goes to the ten largest clones.

Unmatched junction bases come to 10, with V trimmed by 2 bases and J by 1 base. The CDR3 starts with the cysteine, ends with the phenylalanine, and has 19 residues. Of all the DNA, just the CDR3 is kept, 57 bases in frame from base 1. The germline V gene encodes CDR1 MDHEN and CDR2 SYDVKM. The data were obtained in a study of identifying expanded T cells in peripheral blood (dated by TCRdb to 2018 to 2020). About the investigation overall: Separate aliquots of the same genomic DNA pool were sequenced to produce technical replicates, and four replicates were compared in pairs. Paper-wide results and their limitations: Across all healthy donors, variance in clone template counts between two-week samples was found to increase significantly with total template count. Across all healthy-donor time intervals, the beta-binomial model significantly cut both the number of clones called differentially abundant and the false-positive rate. It was expected by the authors that biological variance in healthy repertoires might increase further over much longer intervals, such as months to years. Approximately 1.2 differentially abundant clones were flagged by the binomial model between technical replicates, whereas about 16 and 19 were flagged over around two weeks and four weeks, respectively.

During the collection period, no immune events, such as infections, were documented for the healthy donors. To calibrate time-dependent variance in a beta-binomial model of T-cell clone differential abundance, blood repertoires from healthy donors were used as a training cohort. The training cohort was composed of approximately ten healthy donors, 3 female and 7 male. Donor ages ranged from about 29 to 65 years, with an average of roughly 47 years. Obtained from a commercial supplier, whole blood was collected from each healthy donor at three time points set around 14 days apart. Genomic DNA was extracted from unsorted whole blood for immunosequencing.

Material: blood. The receptor chain draws on TRBV28 and TRBJ1-5; TRBD1 fits 11 bases in the junction. This receptor was obtained from a person between 18 and 69 years old in good health. The DNA is TGTGCCAGCAGTTTAATTAGGACAGGGGGCTGGAGGAGCAATCAGCCCCAGCATTTT. Translated, it gives CASSLIRTGGWRSNQPQHF.